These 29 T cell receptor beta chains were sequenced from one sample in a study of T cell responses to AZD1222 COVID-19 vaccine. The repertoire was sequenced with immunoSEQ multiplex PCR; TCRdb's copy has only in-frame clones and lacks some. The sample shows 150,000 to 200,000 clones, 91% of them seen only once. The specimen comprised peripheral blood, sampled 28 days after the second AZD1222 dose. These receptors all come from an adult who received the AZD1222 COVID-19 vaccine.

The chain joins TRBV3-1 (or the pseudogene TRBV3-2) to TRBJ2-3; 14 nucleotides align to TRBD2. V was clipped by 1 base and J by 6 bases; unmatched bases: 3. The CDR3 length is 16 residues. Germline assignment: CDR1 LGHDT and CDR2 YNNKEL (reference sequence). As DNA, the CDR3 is TGTGCCAGCAGCCAAGGCCGACTAGCGGGAGGGGATACGCAGTATTTT. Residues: CASSQGRLAGGDTQYF.

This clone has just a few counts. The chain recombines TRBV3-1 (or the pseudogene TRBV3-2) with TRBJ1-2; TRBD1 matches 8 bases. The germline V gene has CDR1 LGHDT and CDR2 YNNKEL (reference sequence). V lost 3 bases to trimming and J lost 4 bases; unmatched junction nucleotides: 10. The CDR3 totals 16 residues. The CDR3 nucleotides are TGTGCCAGCAGCCAGTTGGGACAGGTCTCCTTCTATGGCTACACCTTC. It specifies CASSQLGQVSFYGYTF.

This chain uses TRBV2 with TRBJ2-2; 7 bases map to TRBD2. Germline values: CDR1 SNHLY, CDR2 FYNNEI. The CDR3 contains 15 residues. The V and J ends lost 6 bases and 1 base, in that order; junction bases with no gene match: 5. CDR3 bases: TGTGCCAGCAGCGGCGGGAGCGGGAACACCGGGGAGCTGTTTTTT. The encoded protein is CASSGGSGNTGELFF.

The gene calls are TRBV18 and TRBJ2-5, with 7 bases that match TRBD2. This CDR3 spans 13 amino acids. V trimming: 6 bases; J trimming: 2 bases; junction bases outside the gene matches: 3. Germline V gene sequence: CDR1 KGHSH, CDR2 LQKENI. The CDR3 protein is CASSHGGQETQYF. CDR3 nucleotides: TGTGCCAGCTCCCACGGGGGGCAAGAGACCCAGTACTTC.

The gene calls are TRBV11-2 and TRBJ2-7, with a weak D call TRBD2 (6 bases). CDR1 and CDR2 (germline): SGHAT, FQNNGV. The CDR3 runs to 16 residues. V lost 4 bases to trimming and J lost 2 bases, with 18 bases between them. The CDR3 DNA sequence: TGTGCCAGCAGCTCGGGACTGCTCAAATCCCCCTACGAGCAGTACTTC. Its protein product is CASSSGLLKSPYEQYF.

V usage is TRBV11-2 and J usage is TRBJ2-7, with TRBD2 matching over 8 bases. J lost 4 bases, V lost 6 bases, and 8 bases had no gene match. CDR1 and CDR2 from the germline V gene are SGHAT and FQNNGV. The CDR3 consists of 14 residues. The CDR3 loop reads CASRQTSGNYEQYF. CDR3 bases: TGTGCCAGCAGGCAAACTAGCGGCAATTACGAGCAGTACTTC.

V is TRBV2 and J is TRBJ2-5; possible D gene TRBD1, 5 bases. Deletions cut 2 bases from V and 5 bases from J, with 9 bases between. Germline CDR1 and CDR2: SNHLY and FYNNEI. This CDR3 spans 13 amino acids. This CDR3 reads CASSERGRETQYF. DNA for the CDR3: TGTGCCAGCAGTGAAAGGGGCCGGGAGACCCAGTACTTC.

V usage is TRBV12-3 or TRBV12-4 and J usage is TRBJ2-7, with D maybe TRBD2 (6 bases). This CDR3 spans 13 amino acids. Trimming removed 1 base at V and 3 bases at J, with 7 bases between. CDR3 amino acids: CASSLGGDYEQYF. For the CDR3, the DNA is TGTGCCAGCAGTTTAGGGGGGGACTACGAGCAGTACTTC.

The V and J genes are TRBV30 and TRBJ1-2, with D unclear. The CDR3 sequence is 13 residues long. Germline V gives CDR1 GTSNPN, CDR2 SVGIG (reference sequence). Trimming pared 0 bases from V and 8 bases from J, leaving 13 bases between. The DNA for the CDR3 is TGTGCCTGGAGTGTAAACGGGGTAACGGGCTACACCTTC. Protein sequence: CAWSVNGVTGYTF.

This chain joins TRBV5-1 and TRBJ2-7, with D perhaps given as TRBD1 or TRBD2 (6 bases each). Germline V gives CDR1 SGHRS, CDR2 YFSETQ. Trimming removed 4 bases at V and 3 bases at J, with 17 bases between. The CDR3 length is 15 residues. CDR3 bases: TGCGCCAGCAGCCGGTCCGGAGGGGGGCGCTACGAGCAGTACTTC. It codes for CASSRSGGGRYEQYF.

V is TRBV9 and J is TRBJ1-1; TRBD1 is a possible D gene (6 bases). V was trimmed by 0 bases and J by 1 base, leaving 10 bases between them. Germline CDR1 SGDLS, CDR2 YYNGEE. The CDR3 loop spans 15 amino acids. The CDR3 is CASSVDPGANTEAFF. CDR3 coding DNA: TGTGCCAGCAGCGTAGATCCGGGGGCGAACACTGAAGCTTTCTTT.

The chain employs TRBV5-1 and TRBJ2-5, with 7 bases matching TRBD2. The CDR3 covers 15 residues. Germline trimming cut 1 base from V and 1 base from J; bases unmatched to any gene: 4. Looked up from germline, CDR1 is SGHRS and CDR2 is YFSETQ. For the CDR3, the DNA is TGCGCCAGCAGCTTGATGGCGGGAGCCCAAGAGACCCAGTACTTC. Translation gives CASSLMAGAQETQYF.

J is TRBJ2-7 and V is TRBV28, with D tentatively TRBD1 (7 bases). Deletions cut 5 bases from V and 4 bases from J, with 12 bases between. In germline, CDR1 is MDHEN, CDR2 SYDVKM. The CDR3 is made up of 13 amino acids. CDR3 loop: CASSPQGGYEQYF. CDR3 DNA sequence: TGTGCCAGCAGTCCTCAGGGGGGATACGAGCAGTACTTC.

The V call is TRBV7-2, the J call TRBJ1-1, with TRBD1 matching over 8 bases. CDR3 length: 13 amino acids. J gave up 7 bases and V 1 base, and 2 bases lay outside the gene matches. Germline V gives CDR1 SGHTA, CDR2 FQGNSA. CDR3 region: CASSLEGTGEAFF. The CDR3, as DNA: TGTGCCAGCAGCTTAGAGGGGACAGGTGAAGCTTTCTTT.

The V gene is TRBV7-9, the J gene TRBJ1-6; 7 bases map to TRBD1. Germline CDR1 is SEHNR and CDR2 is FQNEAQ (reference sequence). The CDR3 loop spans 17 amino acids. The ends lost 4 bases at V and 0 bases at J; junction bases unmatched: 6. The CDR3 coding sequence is TGTGCCAGCAGCTCGACAGGGATGAGCTCCTATAATTCACCCCTCCACTTT. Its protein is CASSSTGMSSYNSPLHF.

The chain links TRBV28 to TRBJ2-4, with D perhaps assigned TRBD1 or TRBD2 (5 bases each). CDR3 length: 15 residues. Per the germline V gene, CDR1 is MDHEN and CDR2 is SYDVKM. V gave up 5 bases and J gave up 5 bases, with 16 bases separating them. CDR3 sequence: CASSLSGPWENIQYF. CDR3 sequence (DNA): TGTGCCAGCAGTCTATCGGGACCTTGGGAAAACATTCAGTACTTC. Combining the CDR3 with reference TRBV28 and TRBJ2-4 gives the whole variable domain DVKVTQSSRYLVKRTGEKVFLECVQDMDHENMFWYRQDPGLGLRLIYFSYDVKMKEKGDIPEGYSVSREKKERFSLILESASTNQTSMYLCASSLSGPWENIQYFGAGTRLSVL.

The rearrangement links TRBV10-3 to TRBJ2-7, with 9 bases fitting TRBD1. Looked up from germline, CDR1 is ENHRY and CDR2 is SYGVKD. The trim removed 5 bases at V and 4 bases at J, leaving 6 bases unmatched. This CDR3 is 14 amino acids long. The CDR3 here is CAISPPGQGYEQYF. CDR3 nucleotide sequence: TGTGCCATCAGTCCTCCGGGACAGGGATACGAGCAGTACTTC.

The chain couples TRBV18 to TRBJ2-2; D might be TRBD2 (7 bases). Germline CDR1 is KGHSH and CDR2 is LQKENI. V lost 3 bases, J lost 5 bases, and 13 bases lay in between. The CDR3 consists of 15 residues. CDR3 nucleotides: TGTGCCAGCTCACCGTCCAGGGGAGGGACCGGGGAGCTGTTTTTT. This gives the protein CASSPSRGGTGELFF.

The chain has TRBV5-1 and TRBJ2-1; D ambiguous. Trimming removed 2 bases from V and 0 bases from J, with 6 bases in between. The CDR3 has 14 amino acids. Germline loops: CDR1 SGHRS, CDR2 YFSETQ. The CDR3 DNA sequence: TGCGCCAGCAGCTTAACGAGCTCCTACAATGAGCAGTTCTTC. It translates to CASSLTSSYNEQFF.

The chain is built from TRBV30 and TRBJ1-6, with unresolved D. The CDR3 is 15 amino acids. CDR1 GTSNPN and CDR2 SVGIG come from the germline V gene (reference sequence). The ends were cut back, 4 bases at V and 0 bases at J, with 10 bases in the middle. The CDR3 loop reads CAWTPGSSYNSPLHF. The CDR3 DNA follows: TGTGCCTGGACGCCCGGTAGCTCCTATAATTCACCCCTCCACTTT.

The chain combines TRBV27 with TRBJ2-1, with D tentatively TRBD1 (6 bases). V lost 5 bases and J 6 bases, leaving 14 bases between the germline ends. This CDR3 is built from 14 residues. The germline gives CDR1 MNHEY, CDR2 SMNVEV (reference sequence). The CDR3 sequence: CASSPMMTGNEQFF. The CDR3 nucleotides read TGTGCCAGCAGTCCTATGATGACAGGCAATGAGCAGTTCTTC.

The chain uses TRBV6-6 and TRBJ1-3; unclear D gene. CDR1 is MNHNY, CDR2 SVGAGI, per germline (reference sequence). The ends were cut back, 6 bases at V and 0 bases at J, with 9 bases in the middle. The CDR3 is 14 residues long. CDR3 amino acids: CASRPGLSGNTIYF. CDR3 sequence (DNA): TGTGCCAGCAGGCCGGGTCTCTCTGGAAACACCATATATTTT.

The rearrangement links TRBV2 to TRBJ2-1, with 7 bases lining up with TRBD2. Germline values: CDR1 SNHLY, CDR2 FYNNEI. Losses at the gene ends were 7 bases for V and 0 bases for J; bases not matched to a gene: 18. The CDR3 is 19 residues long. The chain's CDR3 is CASTPRGGETRGSYNEQFF. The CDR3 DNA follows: TGTGCCAGCACCCCACGGGGAGGGGAGACGAGAGGCTCCTACAATGAGCAGTTCTTC.

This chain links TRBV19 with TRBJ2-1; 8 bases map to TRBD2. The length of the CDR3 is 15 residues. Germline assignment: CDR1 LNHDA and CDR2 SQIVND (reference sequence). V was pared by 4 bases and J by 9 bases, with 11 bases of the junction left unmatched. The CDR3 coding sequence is TGTGCCAGTAGTAGCCCCGAAGCGGGGGCGGGTGAGCAGTTCTTC. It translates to CASSSPEAGAGEQFF.

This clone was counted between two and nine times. The CDR3 sequence: CASSISATNEKLFF. The CDR3 region has the DNA TGTGCCAGTAGTATATCTGCAACTAATGAAAAACTGTTTTTT. The chain uses TRBV19 and TRBJ1-4; D not certain. Germline CDR1 LNHDA, CDR2 SQIVND (reference sequence). The length of the CDR3 is 14 residues. V lost 2 bases to trimming and J lost 0 bases, with 4 bases between them.

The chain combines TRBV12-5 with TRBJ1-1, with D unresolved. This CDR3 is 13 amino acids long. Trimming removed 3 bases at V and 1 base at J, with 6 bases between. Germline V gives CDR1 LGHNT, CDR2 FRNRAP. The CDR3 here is CASGFYRNTEAFF. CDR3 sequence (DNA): TGTGCTAGTGGTTTCTATCGGAACACTGAAGCTTTCTTT.

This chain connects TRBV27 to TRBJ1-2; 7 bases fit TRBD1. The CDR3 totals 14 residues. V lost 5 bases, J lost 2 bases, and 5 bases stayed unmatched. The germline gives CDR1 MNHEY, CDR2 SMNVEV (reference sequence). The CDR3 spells CASSTTGINYGYTF. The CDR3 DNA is TGTGCCAGCAGTACGACAGGGATAAACTATGGCTACACCTTC.

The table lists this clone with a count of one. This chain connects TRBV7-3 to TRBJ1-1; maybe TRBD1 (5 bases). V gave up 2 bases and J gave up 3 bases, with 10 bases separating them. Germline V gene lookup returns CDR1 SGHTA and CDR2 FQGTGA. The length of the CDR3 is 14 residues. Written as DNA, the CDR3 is TGTGCCAGCAGCTTACGGGGCGGGTACACTGAAGCTTTCTTT. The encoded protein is CASSLRGGYTEAFF.

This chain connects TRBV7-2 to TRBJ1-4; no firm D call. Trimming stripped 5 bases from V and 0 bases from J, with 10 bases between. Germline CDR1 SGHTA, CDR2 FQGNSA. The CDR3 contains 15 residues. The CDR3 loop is CASSPRGTTNEKLFF. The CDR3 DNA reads TGTGCCAGCAGCCCTCGCGGTACAACTAATGAAAAACTGTTTTTT. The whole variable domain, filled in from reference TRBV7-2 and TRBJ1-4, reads GAGVSQSPSNKVTEKGKDVELRCDPISGHTALYWYRQSLGQGLEFLIYFQGNSAPDKSGLPSDRFSAERTGGSVSTLTIQRTQQEDSAVYLCASSPRGTTNEKLFFGSGTQLSVL.